Reported below is one T cell receptor (beta chain). Those enrolled in Seattle joined during active infection and were followed longitudinally afterward. Original analysis: Reference gene primer amplification in the assay estimated nucleated cell counts. Clones were read by immunoSEQ multiplex PCR, and TCRdb kept only the in-frame ones, dropping some. For V, J and clone size, that table is used; D and trimming come from the DNA. The data contain 200,000 to 250,000 clones, about nine tenths of them seen just once; the ten biggest clones take up more than 0.65%. The CDR3 consists of 15 residues. CDR1 and CDR2 from the germline V gene are SGDLS and YYNGEE. V dropped 0 bases and J dropped 0 bases, with 10 bases sitting between them. This specimen belongs to a study of blood T cell repertoires in COVID-19. The wider study: Acute and convalescent COVID-19 specimens originated in the United States, Italy and Spain.

The sequence was obtained from a man younger than 45 with COVID-19, enrolled during active disease. Sample: peripheral blood. The chain uses TRBV9 and TRBJ2-7, with D maybe TRBD1 (6 bases). This CDR3 is CASSVGQVSSYEQYF. The CDR3 DNA is TGTGCCAGCAGCGTAGGACAGGTCTCCTCCTACGAGCAGTACTTC. The variable domain in full, with the rest retrieved from reference TRBV9 and TRBJ2-7, is DSGVTQTPKHLITATGQRVTLRCSPRSGDLSVYWYQQSLDQGLQFLIQYYNGEERAKGNILERFSAQQFPDLHSELNLSSLELGDSALYFCASSVGQVSSYEQYFGPGTRLTVT.